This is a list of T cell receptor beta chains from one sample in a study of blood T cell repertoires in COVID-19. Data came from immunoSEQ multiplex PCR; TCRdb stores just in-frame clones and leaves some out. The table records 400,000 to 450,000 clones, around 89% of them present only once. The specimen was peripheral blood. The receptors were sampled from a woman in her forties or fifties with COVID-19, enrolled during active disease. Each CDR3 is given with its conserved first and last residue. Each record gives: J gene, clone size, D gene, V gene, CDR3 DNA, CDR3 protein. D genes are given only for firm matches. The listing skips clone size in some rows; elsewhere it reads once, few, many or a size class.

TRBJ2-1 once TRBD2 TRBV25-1 TGTGCCAGCAGTGATATCGGGACTAGCTCTCATGAGCAGTTCTTC CASSDIGTSSHEQFF
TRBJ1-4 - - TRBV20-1 TGCAGTGCTAGTTGGGGGGGCCTAGGAAAACTGTTTTTT CSASWGGLGKLFF
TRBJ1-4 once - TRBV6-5 TGTGCCAGCAGTTACGCAGGGATTGAAAAACTGTTTTTT CASSYAGIEKLFF
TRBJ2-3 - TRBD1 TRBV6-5 TGTGCCAGCAGTTGGGCAGGGGGTTCAGATACGCAGTATTTT CASSWAGGSDTQYF
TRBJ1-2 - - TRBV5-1 TGCGCCAGCAGCTTGGGGGCGGCGGCACTAGGCTATGGCTACACCTTC CASSLGAAALGYGYTF
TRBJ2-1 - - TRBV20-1 TGCAGTGCTAGAGATCGCAATGAGCAGTTCTTC CSARDRNEQFF
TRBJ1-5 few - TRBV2 TGTGCCAGCAGCCCCTACCCCTCGCAGCCCCAGCATTTT CASSPYPSQPQHF
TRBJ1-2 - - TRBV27 TGTGCCAGCAGTTCCCCGACAGCTAACTATGGCTACACCTTC CASSSPTANYGYTF
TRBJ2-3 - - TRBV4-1 TGCGCCAGCAGCCGTCAGAATGGGGGGAAGGGGGCGGATACGCAGTATTTT CASSRQNGGKGADTQYF
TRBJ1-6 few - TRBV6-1 TGTGCCAGCAGTGTGGACTGGAGCTCCTATAATTCACCCCTCCACTTT CASSVDWSSYNSPLHF
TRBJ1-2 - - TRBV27 TGTGCCAGTAACTCCCGGGCTACAGGACCAAACTATGGCTACACCTTC CASNSRATGPNYGYTF
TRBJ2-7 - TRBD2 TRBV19 TGTGCCAGTAGGACTAGCGGCACCTACGAGCAGTACTTC CASRTSGTYEQYF
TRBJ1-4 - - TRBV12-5 TGTGCTAGTGGTTCTGAATCCCTCCATGAGGTGTTTTTT CASGSESLHEVFF
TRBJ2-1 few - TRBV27 TGTGCCAGCAGTTCCTCGACAGGAATCCCTTACAATGAGCAGTTCTTC CASSSSTGIPYNEQFF
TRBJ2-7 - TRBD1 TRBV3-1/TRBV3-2 TGTGCCAGCAGCCAAGGGGACAGGGTGACCTCCTTC CASSQGDRVTSF
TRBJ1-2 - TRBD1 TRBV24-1 TGTGCCACCCACCAAAGGGGGCCCAGCTATGGCTACACCTTC CATHQRGPSYGYTF
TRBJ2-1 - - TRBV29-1 TGCAGCGTTGAGGAGCTGGGTTCCTACAATGAGCAGTTCTTC CSVEELGSYNEQFF
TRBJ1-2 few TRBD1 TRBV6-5 TGTGCGAGCGGGGAGTCAGGGGGCCGCTACACCTTC CASGESGGRYTF
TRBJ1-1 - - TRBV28 TGTGCCAGCAGTCTGTCGGCAGGGGAAGGGACTGAAGCTTTCTTT CASSLSAGEGTEAFF
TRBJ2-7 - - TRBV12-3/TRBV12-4 TGTGCCAGCAGAAGGGGCGAACACGAGCAGTACTTC CASRRGEHEQYF
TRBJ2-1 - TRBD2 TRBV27 TGTGCCAGCAGACGCCCTAGCGGGGGCTACAATGAGCAGTTCTTC CASRRPSGGYNEQFF
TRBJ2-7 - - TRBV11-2 TGTGCCAGCAGCCTCGACAGGTCGTACGAGCAGTACTTC CASSLDRSYEQYF
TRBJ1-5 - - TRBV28 TGTGCCAGCAGTTACAGGGTTACCAATCAGCCCCAGCATTTT CASSYRVTNQPQHF
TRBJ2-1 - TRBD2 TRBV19 TGTGCCAGTAGCCCTCCGGGGGGTCGAGAGCAGTTCTTC CASSPPGGREQFF
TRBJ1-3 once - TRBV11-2 TGTGCCAGCAGGTCCGGGACTCTTTATTCGGGAAACACCATATATTTT CASRSGTLYSGNTIYF
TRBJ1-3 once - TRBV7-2 TGTGCCAGCAGCTTAGAGCGGTCTGCTGGAAACACCATATATTTT CASSLERSAGNTIYF
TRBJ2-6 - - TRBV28 TGTGCCAGCAGCCCCGGCGGGTCTGGGGCCAACGTCCTGACTTTC CASSPGGSGANVLTF
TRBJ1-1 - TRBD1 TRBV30 TGTGCCTGGAGTGAGGATAAAGGACAGGGAACGCGATCTTTCTTT CAWSEDKGQGTRSFF
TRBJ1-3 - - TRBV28 TGTGCCAGCAGTTTAGCGACAGCTACCTCTGGAAACACCATATATTTT CASSLATATSGNTIYF
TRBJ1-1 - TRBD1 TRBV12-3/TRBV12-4 TGTGCCAGCGGGACGGGGACAGACTCTGAAGCTTTCTTT CASGTGTDSEAFF
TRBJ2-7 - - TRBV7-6 TGTGCCAGCAGCCCAGACGGTAGCAGGGTACACTTC CASSPDGSRVHF
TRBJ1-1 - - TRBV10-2 TGCGCCAGCAGTGAGGTAGGGGAGGGCACTGAAGCTTTCTTT CASSEVGEGTEAFF
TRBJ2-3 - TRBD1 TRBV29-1 TGCAGCGTTGATGGACAGGGGTTGACAGATACGCAGTATTTT CSVDGQGLTDTQYF